The rows below give T cell receptor beta chains drawn from one sample of a study of T cell responses to AZD1222 COVID-19 vaccine. The table came from immunoSEQ multiplex PCR; TCRdb's copy has only in-frame clones and leaves some out. The sample includes just under 75,000 clones, over 70% of them seen just once. Material: peripheral blood, obtained 28 days after the second AZD1222 dose. Receptors originate from an adult who received the AZD1222 COVID-19 vaccine. Both conserved end residues are part of each CDR3. D genes are given only for firm matches. Where a row states a size, it is once, few, many or the class of an expanded clone; other rows omit it.

J: TRBJ2-3; D: -; size: -; V: TRBV5-1; CDR3: CASTAPKELVPDTQYF; DNA: TGCGCCAGCACAGCCCCCAAGGAACTAGTTCCAGATACGCAGTATTTT
J: TRBJ2-7; D: -; size: -; V: TRBV27; CDR3: CASKTGYSYEQYF; DNA: TGTGCCAGCAAGACAGGCTACTCCTACGAGCAGTACTTC
J: TRBJ2-1; D: -; size: -; V: TRBV7-9; CDR3: CASSLVKRRDEQFF; DNA: TGTGCCAGCAGCCTTGTCAAAAGACGCGATGAGCAGTTCTTC
J: TRBJ2-2; D: -; size: -; V: TRBV18; CDR3: CASSPSRGNTGELFF; DNA: TGTGCCAGCTCCCCCTCGAGGGGTAACACCGGGGAGCTGTTTTTT
J: TRBJ2-7; D: TRBD1; size: -; V: TRBV25-1; CDR3: CASSEVGDSNYEQYF; DNA: TGTGCCAGCAGTGAAGTCGGGGACAGCAACTACGAGCAGTACTTC
J: TRBJ2-3; D: -; size: -; V: TRBV2; CDR3: CASSPRRAGVRTDTQYF; DNA: TGTGCCAGCAGTCCCCGTAGGGCAGGAGTCCGCACAGATACGCAGTATTTT
J: TRBJ1-5; D: TRBD1; size: -; V: TRBV5-5; CDR3: CASSFSGTGVNQPQHF; DNA: TGTGCCAGCAGCTTCTCCGGGACAGGAGTTAATCAGCCCCAGCATTTT
J: TRBJ2-2; D: -; size: -; V: TRBV11-2; CDR3: CASSSVWATRLNTGELFF; DNA: TGTGCCAGCAGCTCAGTATGGGCTACGCGCTTAAACACCGGGGAGCTGTTTTTT
J: TRBJ2-3; D: TRBD2; size: -; V: TRBV6-2/TRBV6-3; CDR3: CASSYLREADTQYF; DNA: TGTGCCAGCAGTTACTTGCGGGAGGCCGATACGCAGTATTTT
J: TRBJ2-7; D: -; size: -; V: TRBV11-2; CDR3: CASSLGHSSYEQYF; DNA: TGTGCCAGCAGCTTAGGGCACAGCAGCTACGAGCAGTACTTC
J: TRBJ1-6; D: TRBD1; size: -; V: TRBV6-6; CDR3: CASSYSGQANNSPLHF; DNA: TGTGCCAGCAGTTACTCAGGACAGGCTAATAATTCACCCCTCCACTTT
J: TRBJ1-3; D: -; size: once; V: TRBV6-5; CDR3: CASSPRLPSGNTIYF; DNA: TGTGCCAGCAGTCCAAGACTACCCTCTGGAAACACCATATATTTT
J: TRBJ1-1; D: -; size: -; V: TRBV7-2; CDR3: CASSLGSDTEAFF; DNA: TGTGCCAGCAGCTTAGGGTCGGACACTGAAGCTTTCTTT
J: TRBJ2-3; D: TRBD2; size: -; V: TRBV19; CDR3: CASRTSGSDTQYF; DNA: TGTGCCAGTAGAACTAGCGGATCAGATACGCAGTATTTT
J: TRBJ2-1; D: -; size: -; V: TRBV7-9; CDR3: CASSRPDYNEQFF; DNA: TGTGCCAGCAGCCGGCCCGACTACAATGAGCAGTTCTTC
J: TRBJ2-7; D: TRBD2; size: -; V: TRBV7-6; CDR3: CASSLGSELAGNYEQYF; DNA: TGTGCCAGCAGCTTAGGTAGTGAACTAGCGGGAAACTACGAGCAGTACTTC
J: TRBJ2-6; D: -; size: -; V: TRBV28; CDR3: CASTSTGANVLTF; DNA: TGTGCCAGCACCTCGACTGGGGCCAACGTCCTGACTTTC
J: TRBJ1-1; D: -; size: -; V: TRBV11-2; CDR3: CASSLGSENTEAFF; DNA: TGTGCCAGCAGCTTGGGATCAGAGAACACTGAAGCTTTCTTT
J: TRBJ2-7; D: TRBD2; size: few; V: TRBV19; CDR3: CATSGTSGTYEQYF; DNA: TGTGCCACCTCCGGGACTAGCGGGACATACGAGCAGTACTTC
J: TRBJ2-7; D: -; size: -; V: TRBV10-3; CDR3: CAISESFGSLTPNSYEQYF; DNA: TGTGCCATCAGTGAGTCGTTCGGGTCTTTGACACCCAACTCCTACGAGCAGTACTTC
J: TRBJ1-1; D: -; size: -; V: TRBV19; CDR3: CASSISRSGAFF; DNA: TGTGCCAGTAGTATATCTCGAAGTGGAGCTTTCTTT
J: TRBJ1-1; D: -; size: few; V: TRBV11-2; CDR3: CASSLSIRGGDTEAFF; DNA: TGTGCCAGCAGCTTAAGTATCAGGGGCGGGGACACTGAAGCTTTCTTT
J: TRBJ2-1; D: -; size: -; V: TRBV7-9; CDR3: CASSLYFAAVGYNEQFF; DNA: TGTGCCAGCAGCTTATATTTCGCGGCCGTTGGATACAATGAGCAGTTCTTC
J: TRBJ2-2; D: -; size: -; V: TRBV5-5; CDR3: CASSLGGLNTGELFF; DNA: TGTGCCAGCAGCTTGGGAGGACTAAACACCGGGGAGCTGTTTTTT
J: TRBJ1-1; D: TRBD1; size: -; V: TRBV13; CDR3: CASSPGGANTEAFF; DNA: TGTGCCAGCAGCCCAGGGGGCGCGAACACTGAAGCTTTCTTT
J: TRBJ2-1; D: TRBD2; size: -; V: TRBV30; CDR3: CAWSVGRGGRINEQFF; DNA: TGTGCCTGGAGTGTAGGTCGCGGCGGGAGGATCAATGAGCAGTTCTTC
J: TRBJ1-4; D: -; size: once; V: TRBV7-9; CDR3: CASSLVPEKLFF; DNA: TGTGCCAGCAGCTTAGTACCTGAAAAACTGTTTTTT
J: TRBJ2-3; D: -; size: many; V: TRBV13; CDR3: CASSFSLKGSWGTDTQYF; DNA: TGTGCCAGCAGCTTTAGCCTTAAGGGGAGTTGGGGCACAGATACGCAGTATTTT
J: TRBJ1-4; D: TRBD1; size: -; V: TRBV3-1/TRBV3-2; CDR3: CASSHEGATNEKLFF; DNA: TGTGCCAGCAGCCATGAGGGGGCGACTAATGAAAAACTGTTTTTT
J: TRBJ2-1; D: TRBD2; size: -; V: TRBV6-5; CDR3: CVTRPGGNEQFF; DNA: TGTGTCACACGCCCGGGGGGCAATGAGCAGTTCTTC
J: TRBJ1-1; D: -; size: -; V: TRBV5-1; CDR3: CASSFRTATAEAFF; DNA: TGCGCCAGCAGCTTTAGGACGGCGACAGCTGAAGCTTTCTTT